This section outlines one T cell receptor beta chain sequence together with its context. No antigen is known for it. Base qualities are not recorded, but no much larger clone differs from it by a single base. The library was prepared using 5' RACE. The sequencing machine was an Illumina HiSeq 2000. A universal primer binding site was introduced by template switching, and a unique molecular identifier was present in the final cDNA, enabling accurate counting of TCR cDNA molecules. First-strand cDNA for TCR alpha and beta chains was synthesized from specific primers in the conserved constant-segment region. To control for contamination, every cDNA library carried two barcodes: a SMART-Mk sample barcode plus Illumina barcodes. TruSeq adapter sequences, together with Illumina sample barcodes, were added in two successive PCR steps. The Illumina HiSeq platform was used with custom primers to sequence TCR alpha and beta cDNA libraries. The paper's processing steps were these. Raw reads were processed with MiGEC to extract unique molecular identifiers, and MiXCR was used to determine CDR3 positions. For each individual, recombination models were inferred using an EM algorithm with the repgenHMM and IGoR tools. The analysis of shared clonotypes was done with the tcR package in R, with sharing normalized by the product of cloneset sizes. To study raw recombination free of thymic and clonal selection effects, out-of-frame nonproductive sequences were analyzed. TCRdb reworked the public reads: Q25 trimming with fastp, MiXCR clone assembly, productive beta chains retained. Rows with a matching CDR3 protein are joined into one entry that keeps the most common DNA and genes. The V and J calls here are based on TCRdb, not the publication. In this sample the table shows roughly 690,000 distinct CDR3 sequences, approximately 6.1% of which occur a single time. Of the sample, 1.5% to 2% is held by the ten largest clones.

All donors were healthy Caucasians. Three unrelated non-twin adults were also sequenced: a male aged 18 to 30, a male aged 50 to 59 and a female aged 50 to 59. Miltenyi CD45RO+ enrichment and human naive T-cell isolation kits were used to isolate memory (CD45RO+) and naive T cells from PBMC. The data originate from a study of identical twins (dated by TCRdb to about 2016). Concerning the study at large: TCR alpha and beta repertoires from monozygotic twins, unrelated adults of various ages and cord blood were deep-sequenced to test whether fetal clonotypes persist. Replicate twin experiments were performed at different times using different library preparation protocols to rule out contamination.

At the junction V is shortened by 0 bases and J by 3 bases, with 6 bases in between. The germline V gene (reference sequence) yields LNHNV for CDR1 and YYDKDF for CDR2. From cysteine to valine, the CDR3 is 13 amino acids long. Only the CDR3 part of the read is kept: 39 bases, read in frame from the first base. Points the paper makes about the study in general: Compared with coincidental sharing between unrelated individuals, out-of-frame TCR alpha sequences shared between twins showed an excess of sequences with low generation probability. A weaker excess of twin sharing was found in beta out-of-frame sequences because the signal-to-noise ratio was lowered by fewer shared sequences. Zero-insertion analyses could be partly confounded by invariant T cells such as MAIT and iNKT, though diverse VJ usage argued against such confounding for most clonotypes. In monozygotic twins, recombination models systematically underestimated out-of-frame TCR alpha sharing, but the models matched the sharing seen between unrelated individuals. Conclusions relied on cross-sectional statistical analysis, since the same donors could not be followed over many years. Fewer insertions were carried by abundant cord blood beta clonotypes, a similar but weaker trend appeared in young adult naive repertoires, and no such trend appeared in memory repertoires.

The sample was naive T cells sorted from blood. This specimen's cell subset or site label, per the study, means: cells isolated with a human naive T-cell isolation kit. The sequence came from a man younger than 35 in good health. The chain is encoded by TRBV15 joined to TRBJ2-7; confidence is insufficient to name the D gene. The nucleotides are TGTGCCACCAGCAGAGACTACTACTACGAGCAGTACGTC. This translates into CATSRDYYYEQYV.